This is a list of T cell receptor beta chains from one sample in a study of blood T cell repertoires in COVID-19. Clones were read by immunoSEQ multiplex PCR, and TCRdb kept only the in-frame ones, dropping some. The sample yields about 59,000 clones, around 81% seen once. The sequenced sample consisted of peripheral blood. The receptors originated from a woman of 80 years or more with active or convalescent COVID-19. The conserved cysteine and the conserved F or W are not part of the CDR3 here. The listing skips clone size in some rows; elsewhere it reads once, few, many or a size class.

size: NA; V: TRBV15; J: TRBJ2-6; CDR3: ATSRDPGSGANVLT
size: NA; V: TRBV9; J: TRBJ2-7; CDR3: ASNVAGGPYEQY
size: NA; V: TRBV19; J: TRBJ1-1; CDR3: ASRSRVDEAF
size: NA; V: TRBV3-1/TRBV3-2; J: TRBJ2-2; CDR3: ASERGSFGGELF
size: once; V: TRBV10-1; J: TRBJ2-1; CDR3: ASSDPLVGGEQF
size: many; V: TRBV20-1; J: TRBJ1-1; CDR3: SASQGWNTEAF
size: NA; V: TRBV5-1; J: TRBJ1-4; CDR3: ASSLGQGRSTNEKLF
size: once; V: TRBV27; J: TRBJ1-6; CDR3: ASSLPGTGEVLH
size: NA; V: TRBV5-1; J: TRBJ1-2; CDR3: ASSLSTNYGYT
size: NA; V: TRBV6-6; J: TRBJ1-1; CDR3: ASSRQGYTEAF
size: NA; V: TRBV7-2; J: TRBJ2-7; CDR3: ASSAGTFSYEQY
size: NA; V: TRBV9; J: TRBJ2-3; CDR3: ASSLSGGADTQY
size: NA; V: TRBV11-2; J: TRBJ1-4; CDR3: ASSPDRANNEKLF
size: NA; V: TRBV7-9; J: TRBJ1-4; CDR3: ASSLFGVGGRNEKLF
size: once; V: TRBV5-4; J: TRBJ2-1; CDR3: ASSSLDNEQF
size: NA; V: TRBV7-2; J: TRBJ1-1; CDR3: ASSFTGQNTEAF
size: NA; V: TRBV14; J: TRBJ2-2; CDR3: ASSQATGGTGELF
size: NA; V: TRBV5-8; J: TRBJ2-1; CDR3: ASSPYSGGVNEQF
size: NA; V: TRBV6-5; J: TRBJ2-7; CDR3: ASTNRGTYEQY
size: few; V: TRBV12-5; J: TRBJ2-2; CDR3: ASGSYTPGQQFRATGELF
size: few; V: TRBV5-6; J: TRBJ2-7; CDR3: ASSPDRGRYEQY
size: NA; V: TRBV28; J: TRBJ1-2; CDR3: ASSSTGDRGYT
size: once; V: TRBV4-3; J: TRBJ1-6; CDR3: ASSQDSTYNSPLH
size: NA; V: TRBV6-4; J: TRBJ1-6; CDR3: ASSDSIGNSPLH
size: NA; V: TRBV3-1/TRBV3-2; J: TRBJ1-1; CDR3: ASSRGVGEAF
size: NA; V: TRBV27; J: TRBJ2-7; CDR3: ASSFGQLQY
size: NA; V: TRBV21-1; J: TRBJ2-2; CDR3: ASSKGQANTGELF
size: NA; V: TRBV2; J: TRBJ2-2; CDR3: ASSKTGGLNSGELF
size: once; V: TRBV19; J: TRBJ1-1; CDR3: ASSARHPNTEAF
size: many; V: TRBV29-1; J: TRBJ1-1; CDR3: SVEAVDGVNTEAF
size: NA; V: TRBV7-8; J: TRBJ1-3; CDR3: ASSFEGGNTIY
size: NA; V: TRBV6-5; J: TRBJ2-2; CDR3: ASSRRQGYTGELF
size: NA; V: TRBV7-7; J: TRBJ2-6; CDR3: ASSLGTGVGANVLT
size: NA; V: TRBV6-5; J: TRBJ1-3; CDR3: ASSQTEDSGNTIY
size: NA; V: TRBV19; J: TRBJ1-1; CDR3: ASTKTVNTEAF
size: NA; V: TRBV12-5; J: TRBJ1-2; CDR3: ASGLVRGVANYGYT
size: NA; V: TRBV5-4; J: TRBJ1-1; CDR3: ASSQTLSNTEAF
size: once; V: TRBV9; J: TRBJ1-1; CDR3: ASSADRNTEAF
size: NA; V: TRBV18; J: TRBJ2-5; CDR3: ASSPPIGTGRVETQY
size: few; V: TRBV4-1; J: TRBJ1-5; CDR3: ASSQGTGWNGGNQPQH
size: NA; V: TRBV5-1; J: TRBJ1-5; CDR3: ASSFSGRANQPQH
size: NA; V: TRBV6-5; J: TRBJ1-1; CDR3: ASSLATETNTEAF
size: once; V: TRBV6-6; J: TRBJ2-2; CDR3: ASSYPTGAVRGELF
size: NA; V: TRBV19; J: TRBJ2-7; CDR3: ASKAGVGSYEQY
size: NA; V: TRBV5-3; J: TRBJ2-1; CDR3: ARSSWGSGGPGRNEQF
size: NA; V: TRBV7-9; J: TRBJ2-5; CDR3: ASSLREGGQETQY
size: few; V: TRBV29-1; J: TRBJ2-6; CDR3: SVEDPVGSGANVLT
size: NA; V: TRBV11-2; J: TRBJ1-1; CDR3: ASSLLGAGDTEAF
size: NA; V: TRBV29-1; J: TRBJ1-2; CDR3: SVVRDTYGYT
size: NA; V: TRBV5-1; J: TRBJ1-1; CDR3: ASSMGGTPTEAF
size: NA; V: TRBV6-2/TRBV6-3; J: TRBJ2-7; CDR3: ASSYPSFLGDSYEQY
size: NA; V: TRBV27; J: TRBJ2-3; CDR3: ASSLGVQGRSDTQY
size: NA; V: TRBV7-8; J: TRBJ2-7; CDR3: ASSLGGAGEQY
size: NA; V: TRBV6-4; J: TRBJ2-3; CDR3: ASSATLTGDTDTQY
size: NA; V: TRBV9; J: TRBJ1-4; CDR3: ASSPSPSSYRSNEKLF